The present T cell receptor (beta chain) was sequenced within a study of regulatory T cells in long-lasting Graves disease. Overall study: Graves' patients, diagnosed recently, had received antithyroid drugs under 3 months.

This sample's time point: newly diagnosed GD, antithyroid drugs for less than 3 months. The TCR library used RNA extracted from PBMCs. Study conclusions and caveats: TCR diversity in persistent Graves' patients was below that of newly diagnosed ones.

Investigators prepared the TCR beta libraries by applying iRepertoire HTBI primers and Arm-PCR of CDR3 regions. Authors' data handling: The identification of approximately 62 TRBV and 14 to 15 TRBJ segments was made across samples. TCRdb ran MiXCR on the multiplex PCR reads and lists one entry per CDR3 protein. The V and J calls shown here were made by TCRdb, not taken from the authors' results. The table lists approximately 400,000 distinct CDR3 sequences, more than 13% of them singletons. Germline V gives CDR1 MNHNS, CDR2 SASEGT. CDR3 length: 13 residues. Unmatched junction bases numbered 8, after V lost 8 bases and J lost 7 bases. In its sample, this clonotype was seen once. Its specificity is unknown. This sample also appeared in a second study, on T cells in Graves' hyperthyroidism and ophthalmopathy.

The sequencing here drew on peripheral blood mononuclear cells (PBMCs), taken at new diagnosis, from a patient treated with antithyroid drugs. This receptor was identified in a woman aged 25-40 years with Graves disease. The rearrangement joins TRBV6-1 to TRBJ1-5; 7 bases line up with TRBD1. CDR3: CASGGEGAQPQHF. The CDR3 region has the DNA TGTGCCAGCGGGGGGGAGGGGGCCCAGCCCCAGCATTTT.